The 23 T cell receptor beta chains below were found in one sample sequenced in a study of blood T cells in healthy people across ages. A second PCR, run for roughly 7 to 12 cycles, used a sample-barcoded 5' primer plus a J-beta primer mix. Each CDR3 protein is one row after TCRdb ran MiXCR on the 5' RACE reads. The table records around 1,900,000 distinct CDR3 sequences, around 42% of them present only once. Sequencing was performed on blood. The receptors were sampled from a human donor in good health.

This chain uses TRBV5-1 with TRBJ1-3; 9 bases align to TRBD1. Germline loops: CDR1 SGHRS, CDR2 YFSETQ. After removal of 3 bases from V and 3 bases from J, the junction contained 1 base not matched to a gene. The CDR3 contains 14 residues. CDR3 region: CASSSTGGGNTIYF. As DNA, the CDR3 is TGCGCCAGCAGCTCGACAGGGGGTGGAAACACCATATATTTT.

The chain recombines TRBV4-2 with TRBJ2-7; no clear D. From germline, CDR1 is LGHNA and CDR2 YNFKEQ. The CDR3 is made up of 16 amino acids. V was pared by 0 bases and J by 3 bases, with 15 bases between. The CDR3 DNA reads TGTGCCAGCAGCCAAGATCTTCAGGCCACCTTCTACGAGCAGTACTTC. Translating it yields CASSQDLQATFYEQYF.

This chain uses TRBV5-6 with TRBJ2-3; D remains ambiguous. In germline, CDR1 is SGHDT, CDR2 YYEEEE. The CDR3 loop spans 13 amino acids. V was trimmed by 3 bases and J by 6 bases, leaving 11 bases between them. Here the CDR3 DNA reads TGTGCCAGCAGCTGGTGGGTTGGGGATACGCAGTATTTT. This gives the protein CASSWWVGDTQYF.

This clonotype was found a few times. V and J are TRBV20-1 and TRBJ2-1; TRBD1 aligns across 9 bases. Germline loops: CDR1 DFQATT, CDR2 SNEGSKA (reference sequence). The CDR3 totals 16 residues. V shed 0 bases, J shed 2 bases, and the junction held 5 bases outside the gene matches. CDR3 region: CSARERTGDPYNEQFF. In DNA form, the CDR3 reads TGCAGTGCTAGAGAACGGACAGGGGATCCCTACAATGAGCAGTTCTTC.

This clonotype turned up a few times. The chain recombines TRBV6-2 or TRBV6-3 with TRBJ1-1; D gene unclear. Germline CDR1 is MNHEY and CDR2 is SVGEGT. Trimming shortened V by 4 bases and J by 8 bases, and 14 bases separated the two germline ends. The CDR3 length is 13 residues. The CDR3: CASSFRATGEAFF. The CDR3 DNA follows: TGTGCCAGCAGTTTCCGGGCGACCGGGGAAGCTTTCTTT.

The chain uses TRBV9 and TRBJ2-5, with D perhaps TRBD1 or TRBD2 (5 bases each). The CDR3 runs 14 residues. The germline V and J ends were trimmed by 4 bases and 11 bases, with 21 bases remaining between them. CDR1 and CDR2 from the germline V gene are SGDLS and YYNGEE. For the CDR3, the DNA is TGTGCCAGCAGCTTAAATTGGGGGTTTGATGAGCAGTACTTC. Translated, it gives CASSLNWGFDEQYF.

This chain uses TRBV5-1 with TRBJ2-3, with 11 bases identical to TRBD2. From germline, CDR1 is SGHRS and CDR2 YFSETQ. After removal of 0 bases from V and 4 bases from J, the junction contained 13 bases not matched to a gene. The length of the CDR3 is 19 residues. CDR3 nucleotides: TGCGCCAGCAGCTTGGTCCCTAGCGGGGGGTGGCAGGGAGCAGATACGCAGTATTTT. Encoded protein: CASSLVPSGGWQGADTQYF.

Regarding this clonotype: The junction shows a germline mismatch at one end, possibly a read error. V usage is TRBV6-1 and J usage is TRBJ1-4, with TRBD1 matching over 7 bases. CDR1 is MNHNS and CDR2 is SASEGT in the germline V gene. The CDR3 contains 15 residues. This chain's CDR3 is CGINRGVGTNEKLFF. CDR3 nucleotides: TGCGGCATCAACAGGGGTGTTGGAACTAATGAAAAACTGTTTTTT.

This clonotype was detected only a few times. V and J are TRBV5-6 and TRBJ1-2, with 9 bases identical to TRBD1. With 9 bases clipped from V and 0 bases from J, the junction kept 12 bases outside the gene matches. The germline V gene has CDR1 SGHDT and CDR2 YYEEEE. This CDR3 has 16 amino acids. CDR3 sequence (DNA): TGTGCCACAACCCCCGGGACAGGGACCCCTAACTATGGCTACACCTTC. Its protein is CATTPGTGTPNYGYTF.

This clonotype was seen a few times. This rearrangement joins TRBV3-1 to TRBJ2-1; D unclear. Germline V gives CDR1 LGHDT, CDR2 YNNKEL (reference sequence). CDR3 length: 17 residues. The V end lost 1 base, the J end lost 3 bases, and 16 bases lay between the germline ends. The CDR3 DNA sequence: TGTGCCAGCAGCCAAGTGGGGTCCGTTACTCTCTACAATGAGCAGTTCTTC. This encodes CASSQVGSVTLYNEQFF.

The V gene is TRBV7-2, the J gene TRBJ1-2, with D tentatively TRBD1 (6 bases). Germline CDR1 reads SGHTA; CDR2 reads FQGNSA. This CDR3 region has 15 residues. V gave up 1 base and J gave up 6 bases, with 15 bases separating them. As DNA, the CDR3 is TGTGCCAGCAGCTTAGTAGGATACAGGGACGATGGCTACACCTTC. Translated: CASSLVGYRDDGYTF.

This clonotype was seen only a few times. Germline and junction disagree at one end, which may indicate a read error. The V and J genes are TRBV7-2 and TRBJ2-7; 9 bases line up with TRBD2. Germline-derived CDR1 and CDR2 are SGHTA and FQGNSA. This CDR3 is 14 amino acids long. CDR3 residues: CASSFTGTSYVQYF. CDR3 DNA: TGTGCCAGCAGCTTTACCGGGACTAGCTACGTGCAGTACTTC.

This clonotype came up many times. The chain joins TRBV3-1 to TRBJ2-7, with D uncertain. This CDR3 spans 13 amino acids. V was clipped by 2 bases and J by 3 bases, with 8 bases between them. The germline V gene has CDR1 LGHDT and CDR2 YNNKEL (reference sequence). The CDR3, as DNA: TGTGCCAGCAGCCAAAGGTCTAGCTACGAGCAGTACTTC. The encoded protein is CASSQRSSYEQYF.

A note on this clonotype: Relative to the germline gene, one junction end is altered; a read error may explain this. The V call is TRBV7-7, the J call TRBJ2-1; 8 bases line up with TRBD2. Germline CDR1 SSHAT, CDR2 FNYEAQ (reference sequence). The CDR3 is 17 amino acids. The CDR3 is CASSPLGGAGIDNEQFF. The CDR3 region has the DNA TGTGCTAGCAGTCCCCTCGGGGGGGCAGGCATAGACAATGAGCAGTTCTTC. The full variable domain, with the rest looked up from reference TRBV7-7 and TRBJ2-1, is GAGVSQSPRYKVTKRGQDVTLRCDPISSHATLYWYQQALGQGPEFLTYFNYEAQPDKSGLPSDRFSAERPEGSISTLTIQRTEQRDSAMYRCASSPLGGAGIDNEQFFGPGTRLTVL.

The table lists this clonotype with a few counts. The chain has TRBV20-1 and TRBJ2-3; D unresolved. V was shortened by 5 bases and J by 2 bases, with 14 bases between the two germline ends. CDR1 and CDR2 from the germline V gene are DFQATT and SNEGSKA (reference sequence). The CDR3 extends over 14 amino acids. The CDR3 bases are TGCAGTGCTTTGACTCCACGCTACACAGATACGCAGTATTTT. Its translation: CSALTPRYTDTQYF.

V and J are TRBV5-6 and TRBJ2-7; D may be TRBD1 or TRBD2 (6 bases each). The CDR3 loop spans 14 amino acids. The germline V and J ends were trimmed by 5 bases and 0 bases, with 12 bases remaining between them. Germline V gene data show CDR1 as SGHDT and CDR2 as YYEEEE. The CDR3 nucleotides are TGTGCCAGCAGAAGGGGGGCCAGCTCCTACGAGCAGTACTTC. As protein: CASRRGASSYEQYF.

The V call is TRBV6-6, the J call TRBJ1-5, with D perhaps TRBD1 (5 bases). V was cut by 0 bases and J by 3 bases, with 15 bases left in between. CDR3 length: 17 amino acids. CDR1 is MNHNY, CDR2 SVGAGI, per germline (reference sequence). CDR3 region: CASSYSGDLGPNQPQHF. As DNA, the CDR3 is TGTGCCAGCAGTTACTCGGGGGATTTGGGCCCCAATCAGCCCCAGCATTTT.

Here the CDR3 reads CASSLATNQPSTDTQYF. The CDR3 bases are TGTGCCAGCAGCTTAGCGACCAACCAACCAAGCACAGATACGCAGTATTTT. The V and J genes are TRBV7-2 and TRBJ2-3; D uncertain. The CDR3 length is 17 residues. Germline loops: CDR1 SGHTA, CDR2 FQGNSA. V lost 0 bases and J 0 bases, leaving 13 bases between the germline ends.

This clonotype was recorded only once. This chain uses TRBV28 with TRBJ2-7; 8 nucleotides agree with TRBD2. The ends lost 6 bases at V and 7 bases at J; junction bases unmatched: 14. CDR3 length equals 15 residues. Germline assignment: CDR1 MDHEN and CDR2 SYDVKM. The DNA of the CDR3 is TGTGCCAGCAGCAGTACCGGGACTAGACCTAATGAGCAGTACTTC. Its protein is CASSSTGTRPNEQYF. The entire variable domain, with the rest obtained from reference TRBV28 and TRBJ2-7, is as follows: DVKVTQSSRYLVKRTGEKVFLECVQDMDHENMFWYRQDPGLGLRLIYFSYDVKMKEKGDIPEGYSVSREKKERFSLILESASTNQTSMYLCASSSTGTRPNEQYFGPGTRLTVT.

A word on this clonotype: The junction differs from germline at one of its ends, possibly a read error. The chain joins TRBV6-6 to TRBJ2-7; 9 bases align to TRBD2. The DNA end lines up better with TRBJ2-5; the J call may be wrong. From germline, CDR1 is MNHNY and CDR2 SVGAGI (reference sequence). CDR3 length: 14 amino acids. This CDR3 reads CASRDPSGVGTQYF. CDR3 nucleotide sequence: TGTGCTAGCAGGGATCCTAGCGGGGTCGGGACCCAGTACTTC.

The rearrangement joins TRBV5-1 to TRBJ1-1, with a weak D call TRBD1 (5 bases). The ends were cut back, 4 bases at V and 4 bases at J, with 17 bases in the middle. The CDR3 is 15 residues long. CDR1 and CDR2 from the germline V gene are SGHRS and YFSETQ. The CDR3 protein is CASSPRGAGATEAFF. CDR3 nucleotides: TGCGCCAGCAGCCCCCGCGGGGCCGGGGCCACTGAAGCTTTCTTT.

The sample holds a few counts of this clonotype. The V call is TRBV29-1, the J call TRBJ1-2, with 7 bases identical to TRBD1. V lost 1 base, J lost 0 bases, and 11 bases stayed unmatched. The CDR3 totals 17 residues. The germline CDR1 and CDR2 sequences are SQVTM and ANQGSEA. The CDR3 protein is CSVEALRDSRANYGYTF. The CDR3 DNA is TGCAGCGTTGAAGCCCTTAGGGACAGCCGAGCTAACTATGGCTACACCTTC. Full variable domain (rest looked up from reference TRBV29-1 and TRBJ1-2): SAVISQKPSRDICQRGTSLTIQCQVDSQVTMMFWYRQQPGQSLTLIATANQGSEATYESGFVIDKFPISRPNLTFSTLTVSNMSPEDSSIYLCSVEALRDSRANYGYTFGSGTRLTVV.

Only a few counts were recorded for this clonotype. This rearrangement joins TRBV9 to TRBJ2-5, with 8 bases identical to TRBD2. The ends lost 0 bases at V and 4 bases at J; junction bases unmatched: 5. Germline V gene lookup returns CDR1 SGDLS and CDR2 YYNGEE. The CDR3 sequence is 15 residues long. Here the CDR3 reads CASSVGGGPPETQYF. CDR3 bases: TGTGCCAGCAGCGTAGGCGGGGGGCCCCCAGAGACCCAGTACTTC.